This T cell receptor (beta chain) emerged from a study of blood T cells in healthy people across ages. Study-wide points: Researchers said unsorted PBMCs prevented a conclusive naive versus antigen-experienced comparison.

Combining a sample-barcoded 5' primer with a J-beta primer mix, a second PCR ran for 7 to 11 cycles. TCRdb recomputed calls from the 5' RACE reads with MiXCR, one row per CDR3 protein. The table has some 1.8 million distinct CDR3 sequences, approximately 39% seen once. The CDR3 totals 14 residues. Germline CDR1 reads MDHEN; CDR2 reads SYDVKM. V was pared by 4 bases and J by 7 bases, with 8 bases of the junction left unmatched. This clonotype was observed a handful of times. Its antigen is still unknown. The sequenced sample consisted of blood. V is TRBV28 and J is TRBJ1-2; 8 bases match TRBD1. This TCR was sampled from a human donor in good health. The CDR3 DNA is TGTGCCAGCAGTTATGACAGGGGAGGAGCTGGCTACACCTTC. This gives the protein CASSYDRGGAGYTF.